A single sample gave rise to the 15 T cell receptor beta chains below, sequenced in a study of blood T cell repertoires in COVID-19. The method was immunoSEQ multiplex PCR; TCRdb's version includes in-frame clones alone and lacks a portion of them. The data hold about 73,000 clones, with over 70% observed a single time. The sequenced sample consisted of peripheral blood. The receptors derive from a man aged 50 to 59 with active COVID-19.

At least ten counts were recorded for this clone. The V and J genes are TRBV30 and TRBJ1-2, with D tentatively TRBD1 (5 bases). The CDR3 spans 13 residues. Germline CDR1 and CDR2: GTSNPN and SVGIG (reference sequence). V lost 7 bases to trimming and J lost 1 base, with 13 bases between them. The DNA of the CDR3 is TGTGCCTCAGACAGTTCGTTTAACTATGGCTACACCTTC. Translation gives CASDSSFNYGYTF.

This clone has only a few counts. This chain links TRBV19 with TRBJ2-7; 7 bases fit TRBD1. The CDR3 consists of 13 residues. In germline, CDR1 is LNHDA, CDR2 SQIVND (reference sequence). Trimming cost V 5 bases and J 6 bases; bases outside gene matches: 7. The CDR3 DNA is TGTGCCAGTAGTCCTGGGCCAGGGGGCGAGCAGTACTTC. Its protein product is CASSPGPGGEQYF.

The chain joins TRBV29-1 to TRBJ1-2; D may be TRBD1 (5 bases). The CDR3 covers 11 residues. Deletions cut 6 bases from V and 8 bases from J, with 13 bases between. Germline CDR1 is SQVTM and CDR2 is ANQGSEA. The CDR3 DNA sequence: TGCAGCGTCCTGGGGGGGGTCGGCTACACCTTC. This translates into CSVLGGVGYTF.

The chain has TRBV19 and TRBJ1-6; tentatively, D is TRBD1 (6 bases). The CDR3 is made up of 13 amino acids. V was trimmed by 5 bases and J by 8 bases, leaving 10 bases between them. In germline, CDR1 is LNHDA, CDR2 SQIVND (reference sequence). The CDR3 region is CASSGQRDSPLHF. The CDR3 region has the DNA TGTGCCAGTAGTGGACAGAGAGATTCACCCCTCCACTTT.

This clone has just one count. The chain joins TRBV12-5 to TRBJ2-5, with TRBD2 identical over 9 bases. This CDR3 region has 14 residues. Germline loops: CDR1 LGHNT, CDR2 FRNRAP. V shed 3 bases, J shed 4 bases, and the junction held 3 bases outside the gene matches. CDR3 DNA: TGTGCTAGTGGTTTCGGACTAGCGCGAGAGACCCAGTACTTC. This translates into CASGFGLARETQYF. Looking up the rest from reference TRBV12-5 and TRBJ2-5 gives the full variable domain: DARVTQTPRHKVTEMGQEVTMRCQPILGHNTVFWYRQTMMQGLELLAYFRNRAPLDDSGMPKDRFSAEMPDATLATLKIQPSEPRDSAVYFCASGFGLARETQYFGPGTRLLVL.

V usage is TRBV6-5 and J usage is TRBJ2-5, with 10 bases fitting TRBD2. The length of the CDR3 is 16 residues. Germline CDR1 MNHEY, CDR2 SVGAGI. V gave up 0 bases and J gave up 4 bases; unmatched junction bases: 5. The CDR3 protein is CASSYSTAGGLETQYF. The CDR3 nucleotides read TGTGCCAGCAGTTACTCTACAGCGGGGGGGCTAGAGACCCAGTACTTC.

V and J are TRBV7-2 and TRBJ1-3, with 7 bases lining up with TRBD1. The CDR3 extends over 17 amino acids. Germline trimming cut 1 base from V and 3 bases from J; bases unmatched to any gene: 9. Germline lookup yields CDR1 SGHTA and CDR2 FQGNSA. In DNA, the CDR3 is TGTGCCAGCAGCTTAGGACATGGGACAGCCTTTGGAAACACCATATATTTT. Translated: CASSLGHGTAFGNTIYF.

This clone was observed once. The V and J genes are TRBV11-2 and TRBJ2-7; perhaps TRBD2 as D (5 bases). The CDR3 contains 15 residues. Germline V gene data show CDR1 as SGHAT and CDR2 as FQNNGV. V shed 1 base and J shed 1 base, with 11 bases lying between them. The CDR3 sequence: CASSLGLAPSYEQYF. CDR3 nucleotides: TGTGCCAGCAGCTTAGGTCTAGCTCCTTCCTACGAGCAGTACTTC.

V gene TRBV19 combines with J gene TRBJ1-5, with a tentative D call TRBD1 (6 bases). Germline V CDR1 and CDR2: LNHDA, SQIVND (reference sequence). The CDR3 is 17 residues long. V was clipped by 4 bases and J by 0 bases, with 16 bases between them. The CDR3 DNA follows: TGTGCCAGTAGTAGAGCGACAGGAGACTATAGCAATCAGCCCCAGCATTTT. This encodes CASSRATGDYSNQPQHF.

The chain has TRBV24-1 and TRBJ1-3, with 8 nucleotides matching TRBD1. CDR3 length: 17 residues. Trimming cost V 3 bases and J 3 bases; bases outside gene matches: 9. CDR1 is KGHDR, CDR2 SFDVKD, per germline. The CDR3 sequence: CATSDPEQGEVGNTIYF. CDR3 bases: TGTGCCACCAGTGATCCCGAACAGGGGGAAGTTGGAAACACCATATATTTT.

The V gene is TRBV21-1, the J gene TRBJ2-3; the table's D call, TRBD1, was not checked against the DNA. TRBV21-1 is a recognized pseudogene. The CDR3 is 14 residues long. The CDR3, as DNA: TGTGCCAGCAGCAAAGCGTTGGCAGAAGATACGCAGTATTTT. Protein: CASSKALAEDTQYF.

The chain employs TRBV7-2 and TRBJ2-1, with TRBD2 matching 8 bases. After removal of 4 bases from V and 16 bases from J, the junction contained 9 bases not matched to a gene. The V gene's germline CDR1 is SGHTA and CDR2 FQGNSA. The CDR3 length is 12 residues. For the CDR3, the DNA is TGTGCCAGCAGCTATAGCGGGGCCCTGCTTTTCTTC. Its protein is CASSYSGALLFF.

This clone was detected a few times. The chain joins TRBV5-1 to TRBJ1-6, with 7 bases that match TRBD1. The V gene end was trimmed by 0 bases and the J gene end by 6 bases; junction bases not matched to a gene: 3. Looked up from germline, CDR1 is SGHRS and CDR2 is YFSETQ. The CDR3 sequence is 15 residues long. CDR3 in amino acids: CASSLEGAGNSPLHF. CDR3 DNA sequence: TGCGCCAGCAGCTTGGAGGGGGCTGGTAATTCACCCCTCCACTTT.

CDR3 amino acids: CSVVRTNTEAFF. For the CDR3, the DNA is TGCAGCGTTGTTCGGACAAACACTGAAGCTTTCTTT. The chain employs TRBV29-1 and TRBJ1-1; weak D call: TRBD1 (5 bases). CDR1 SQVTM and CDR2 ANQGSEA come from the germline V gene. The length of the CDR3 is 12 residues. V lost 4 bases and J 2 bases, leaving 8 bases between the germline ends.

V gene TRBV29-1 combines with J gene TRBJ2-5, with a weak D call TRBD2 (6 bases). V shed 3 bases and J shed 5 bases, with 13 bases lying between them. The length of the CDR3 is 13 residues. CDR1 is SQVTM, CDR2 ANQGSEA, per germline. The CDR3 spells CSVEIRGGETQYF. As DNA, the CDR3 is TGCAGCGTTGAGATCCGCGGAGGGGAGACCCAGTACTTC.